The source of this T cell receptor (beta chain) is a study of TIL therapy for anti-PD-1-resistant metastatic lung cancer. General study findings and limits: Compared with baseline intratumoral T cells, expanded TIL cultures were more clonal and less diverse (around 5.7% vs 31%). The cohort had more treatment-naive, never-smoker and oncogene-addicted patients than typical.

Regarding this clone: Its antigen is unknown.

Sequencing used immunoSEQ v3. Repertoires were generated with immunoSEQ multiplex PCR, while TCRdb's copy carries only in-frame clones and drops some. The data contain 50,000 to 60,000 clones, 65% to 80% of them singletons. The germline V gene encodes CDR1 SGDLS and CDR2 YYNGEE. This CDR3 is built from 14 residues. Between the trimmed V and J ends, which lost 0 bases and 5 bases, there was a span of 11 bases. Time point specified: pre-treatment sample, taken before nivolumab and TIL therapy. Pleural nodules or supraclavicular lymph nodes made up most of the excised metastases sampled. Patients were adults with stage 4 NSCLC.

The rearrangement joins TRBV9 to TRBJ2-5; D is uncertain. This sequence originates from a person between 25 and 79 years old with non-small cell lung cancer. Material: tumor tissue, obtained at baseline. The CDR3 here is CASSVDTAYETQYF. The CDR3 region has the DNA TGTGCCAGCAGCGTAGATACCGCCTATGAGACCCAGTACTTC. Combining the CDR3 with reference TRBV9 and TRBJ2-5 gives the whole variable domain DSGVTQTPKHLITATGQRVTLRCSPRSGDLSVYWYQQSLDQGLQFLIQYYNGEERAKGNILERFSAQQFPDLHSELNLSSLELGDSALYFCASSVDTAYETQYFGPGTRLLVL.